This TCR beta chain was captured by sequencing in a study of T cell responses to AZD1222 COVID-19 vaccine. Study-level background: Some second doses came at about 4 weeks and others at about 12 weeks; these were pooled. Regarding the study as a whole: Mapped onto spike, vaccine-associated CD4 TCRs spanned it and were dominant at 160-218 and 743-854. Donors in the cohort were predominantly white British and more often female, and clonal diversity was possibly underestimated.

The data were produced by immunoSEQ multiplex PCR, yet TCRdb's version contains in-frame clones alone and is incomplete. The data contain about 140,000 clones, over 85% of them singletons. CDR1 SGDLS and CDR2 YYNGEE come from the germline V gene. The V and J ends lost 3 bases and 0 bases respectively, with 4 bases between them. This CDR3 is 14 amino acids long. Notes on this clone: As yet, its antigen is unknown.

This chain uses TRBV9 with TRBJ2-6; D gene uncertain. This sample comprised peripheral blood, obtained on day 0 of AZD1222 vaccination. The receptor comes from an adult in good health. The CDR3 sequence: CASSGGSGANVLTF. The CDR3 DNA reads as TGTGCCAGCAGCGGTGGCTCTGGGGCCAACGTCCTGACTTTC.